A selection of T cell receptor beta chains follows, all from one sample in a study of follicular helper T cells after annual influenza vaccination. Some clones are missing from TCRdb's copy, which holds only in-frame ones; the method was immunoSEQ multiplex PCR. The table records some 890 clones, 86% of them present only once. The input for sequencing was CXCR5+ CD38+ circulating T follicular helper cells from blood, taken 7 days after influenza vaccination. These receptor sequences come from an adult who received the influenza vaccine. CDR3s include the opening cysteine and the closing phenylalanine or tryptophan. The order of the fields is CDR3 DNA, CDR3 protein, clone size, V gene, J gene, D gene. D genes are given only for firm matches. Not all rows give a size; the values are once, few, many and, for expanded clones, a class.

TGCGCCAGCAGTCGCGGGGGGCTCACAGATACGCAGTATTTT	CASSRGGLTDTQYF	-	TRBV5-1	TRBJ2-3	TRBD2
TGTGCCAGCAGCCCGAACCCCGGGACAGTGATTAACTATGGCTACACCTTC	CASSPNPGTVINYGYTF	few	TRBV5-6	TRBJ1-2	TRBD1
TGTGCCAGCAGTAGCTTAGCGGGAGTCACCGGGGAGCTGTTTTTT	CASSSLAGVTGELFF	-	TRBV6-6	TRBJ2-2	TRBD2
TGTGCCAGCAGCTTAGAGAGTGGCAGGGAAGGGGAAAAACTGTTTTTT	CASSLESGREGEKLFF	-	TRBV7-2	TRBJ1-4	-
TGTGCCAGCTCACCACCGAACAGGGGAGAGACCCAGTACTTC	CASSPPNRGETQYF	-	TRBV18	TRBJ2-5	TRBD1
TGTGCCAGCAGTGAAACTCGGCCAGGACTAGGTTTATTTGAGCAGTTCTTC	CASSETRPGLGLFEQFF	-	TRBV2	TRBJ2-1	TRBD2
TGTGCCAGCATGAGGGTTTACTCGGAGCTGTTTTTT	CASMRVYSELFF	-	TRBV6-1	TRBJ2-2	-
TGTGCCAGCAGCTTAGTCGGAGGACCTTTCTCTGGAAACACCATATATTTT	CASSLVGGPFSGNTIYF	-	TRBV11-2	TRBJ1-3	-
TGTGCCAGCAGCCCTCGAGAGGGTGATAATTCACCCCTCCACTTT	CASSPREGDNSPLHF	once	TRBV13	TRBJ1-6	-
TGTGCCAGCACACAGGGACCTAATTCACCCCTCCACTTT	CASTQGPNSPLHF	-	TRBV6-5	TRBJ1-6	-
TGTGCCAGCAGTTTGCCCTTCTCGGCTAGCCAGACCCAGTACTTC	CASSLPFSASQTQYF	-	TRBV28	TRBJ2-5	-
TGTGCCAGCAGCCGCAGAATTGAGGCTGGAAAGACCTATGGCTACACCTTC	CASSRRIEAGKTYGYTF	-	TRBV11-1	TRBJ1-2	-
TGCAGCGTGGGAGAAGCCTCGAACACTGAAGCTTTCTTT	CSVGEASNTEAFF	-	TRBV29-1	TRBJ1-1	-
TGTGCCAGCAGCCAAGATCGTAGCGGGAGCACAGATACGCAGTATTTT	CASSQDRSGSTDTQYF	-	TRBV4-2	TRBJ2-3	TRBD2
TGCGCCAGCAGCTTGGCGGGAGGTCGGGATGAGCAGTTCTTC	CASSLAGGRDEQFF	-	TRBV5-1	TRBJ2-1	TRBD2
TGTGCCAGTAGTACCAGACATGACAGGAGCTCCTACGAGCAGTACTTC	CASSTRHDRSSYEQYF	-	TRBV19	TRBJ2-7	-
TGTGCCAGCAGTTACCGGACAGAAAGTAATGGCTACACCTTC	CASSYRTESNGYTF	-	TRBV6-6	TRBJ1-2	-
TGTGCCAGCAGCTTGGATGGGGGCGAACAGCCCCAGCATTTT	CASSLDGGEQPQHF	-	TRBV5-4	TRBJ1-5	-
TGTGCCAGCAAACGAACCGGGACAGGGGCTGGAGAGCAGTACTTC	CASKRTGTGAGEQYF	-	TRBV6-5	TRBJ2-7	TRBD1
TGTGCCAGCAGCCCCCGGCCGGGAGGGGGGAACACCGGGGAGCTGTTTTTT	CASSPRPGGGNTGELFF	-	TRBV5-4	TRBJ2-2	TRBD2
TGTGCCAGCAGTGAGGAGACTAGAAGTGAGCAGTTCTTC	CASSEETRSEQFF	few	TRBV2	TRBJ2-1	-
TGTGCCAGCAGCTCGACCCCGGCAGGGGGACAGTTCTTC	CASSSTPAGGQFF	-	TRBV7-2	TRBJ2-1	TRBD1
TGTGCCAGCTCACCATTGGGGCAGACCACAGATACGCAGTATTTT	CASSPLGQTTDTQYF	-	TRBV18	TRBJ2-3	-
TGTGCCAGCAGCCCCCAGGAAAGCGGACGTACTGAAGCTTTCTTT	CASSPQESGRTEAFF	-	TRBV7-2	TRBJ1-1	-
TGTGCCTGGAGTCAGGGGTATAATTCACCCCTCCACTTT	CAWSQGYNSPLHF	-	TRBV30	TRBJ1-6	-
TGTGCCTGGTTCCCCGGGCGGGGGGTCACCGGGGAGCTGTTTTTT	CAWFPGRGVTGELFF	-	TRBV30	TRBJ2-2	TRBD2
TGCGCCAGCAGCCAACAGGTATCCCAAGAGACCCAGTACTTC	CASSQQVSQETQYF	-	TRBV5-1	TRBJ2-5	-
TGTGCCAGCAGTCTTAGAACGGGAGGTAGGGAGACCCAGTACTTC	CASSLRTGGRETQYF	-	TRBV7-2	TRBJ2-5	TRBD2
TGTGCCAGCGGGACTCTGCAAGAGACCCAGTACTTC	CASGTLQETQYF	-	TRBV19	TRBJ2-5	-
TGTGCCAGCAGCCCGCGGCAGGTTCGGGGAACCGGGGAGCTGTTTTTT	CASSPRQVRGTGELFF	-	TRBV7-8	TRBJ2-2	-
TGTGCCAGCAGCCAGTGGGGGGCTAATGAAAAACTGTTTTTT	CASSQWGANEKLFF	-	TRBV14	TRBJ1-4	-
TGTGCCAGCAGCGCGGGGCCGGAGACCCAGTACTTC	CASSAGPETQYF	-	TRBV7-8	TRBJ2-5	-
TGCGCCAGCAGCCCGGGGCGGGCAGGGGTAGAGACCCAGTACTTC	CASSPGRAGVETQYF	once	TRBV5-1	TRBJ2-5	-